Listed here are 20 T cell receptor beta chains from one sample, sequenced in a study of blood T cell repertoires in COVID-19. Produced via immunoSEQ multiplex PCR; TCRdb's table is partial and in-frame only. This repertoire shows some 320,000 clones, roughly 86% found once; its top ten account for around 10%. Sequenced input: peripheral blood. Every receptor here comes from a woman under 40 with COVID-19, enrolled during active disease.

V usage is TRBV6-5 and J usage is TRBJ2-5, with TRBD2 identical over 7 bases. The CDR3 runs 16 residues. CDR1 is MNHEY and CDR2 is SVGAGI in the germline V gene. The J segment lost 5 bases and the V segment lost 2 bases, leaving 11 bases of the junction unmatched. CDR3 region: CASSYTGGGRRETQYF. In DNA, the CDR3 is TGTGCCAGCAGTTACACCGGCGGGGGAAGAAGGGAGACCCAGTACTTC.

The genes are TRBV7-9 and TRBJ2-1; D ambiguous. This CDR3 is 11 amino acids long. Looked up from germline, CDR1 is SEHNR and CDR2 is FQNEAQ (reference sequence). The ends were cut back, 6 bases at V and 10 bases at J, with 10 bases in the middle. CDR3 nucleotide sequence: TGTGCCAGCAGTACGCGACAAGAGCAGTTCTTC. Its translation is CASSTRQEQFF.

This CDR3 is CATGTSGGYQETQYF. CDR3 nucleotides: TGTGCCACCGGGACTAGCGGGGGCTACCAAGAGACCCAGTACTTC. The chain links TRBV2 to TRBJ2-5; 14 bases line up with TRBD2. This CDR3 contains 15 residues. Germline loops: CDR1 SNHLY, CDR2 FYNNEI. The V gene end was trimmed by 10 bases and the J gene end by 0 bases; junction bases not matched to a gene: 4.

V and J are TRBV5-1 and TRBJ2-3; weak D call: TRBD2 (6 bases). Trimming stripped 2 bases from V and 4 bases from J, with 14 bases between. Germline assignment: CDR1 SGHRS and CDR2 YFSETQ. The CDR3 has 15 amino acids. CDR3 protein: CASSFLAPPSDTQYF. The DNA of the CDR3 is TGCGCCAGCAGCTTTCTAGCGCCCCCGTCAGATACGCAGTATTTT.

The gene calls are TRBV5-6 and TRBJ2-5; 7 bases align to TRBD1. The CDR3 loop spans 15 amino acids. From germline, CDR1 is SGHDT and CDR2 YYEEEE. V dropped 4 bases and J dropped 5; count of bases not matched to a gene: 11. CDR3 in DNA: TGTGCCAGCAGCATCCCCCAGGGGGTGGAGGAGACCCAGTACTTC. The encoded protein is CASSIPQGVEETQYF.

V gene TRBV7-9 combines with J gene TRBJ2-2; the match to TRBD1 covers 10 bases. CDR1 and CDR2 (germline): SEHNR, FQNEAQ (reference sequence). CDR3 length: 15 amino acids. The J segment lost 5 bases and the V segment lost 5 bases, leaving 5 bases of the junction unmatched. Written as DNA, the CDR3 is TGTGCCAGCAGCCCTCGGGGACAGGGGACCGGGGAGCTGTTTTTT. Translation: CASSPRGQGTGELFF. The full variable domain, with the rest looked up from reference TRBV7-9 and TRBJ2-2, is DTGVSQNPRHKITKRGQNVTFRCDPISEHNRLYWYRQTLGQGPEFLTYFQNEAQLEKSRLLSDRFSAERPKGSFSTLEIQRTEQGDSAMYLCASSPRGQGTGELFFGEGSRLTVL.

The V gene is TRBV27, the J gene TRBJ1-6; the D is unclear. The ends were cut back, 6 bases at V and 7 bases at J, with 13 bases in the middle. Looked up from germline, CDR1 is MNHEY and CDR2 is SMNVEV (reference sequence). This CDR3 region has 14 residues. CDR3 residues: CASSYEATNSPLHF. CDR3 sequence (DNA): TGTGCCAGCAGCTATGAGGCGACGAATTCACCCCTCCACTTT.

Here the CDR3 DNA reads TGCGCCAGCAGTCAACCCCCGGGGGGCGAGATCGAAGAAGGGAAGGGCTACACCTTC. It codes for CASSQPPGGEIEEGKGYTF. The gene calls are TRBV23-1 and TRBJ1-2; TRBD1 might be the D (6 bases). TRBV23-1 is an ORF, with its function uncertain. The germline V and J ends were trimmed by 2 bases and 8 bases, with 30 bases remaining between them. This CDR3 is 19 amino acids long.

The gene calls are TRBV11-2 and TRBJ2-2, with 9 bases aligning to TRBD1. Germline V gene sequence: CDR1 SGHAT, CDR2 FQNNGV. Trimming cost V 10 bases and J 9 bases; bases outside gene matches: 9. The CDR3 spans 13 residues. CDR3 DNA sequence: TGTGCCACCCGGACAGGGGATACCCGGGAGCTGTTTTTT. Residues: CATRTGDTRELFF.

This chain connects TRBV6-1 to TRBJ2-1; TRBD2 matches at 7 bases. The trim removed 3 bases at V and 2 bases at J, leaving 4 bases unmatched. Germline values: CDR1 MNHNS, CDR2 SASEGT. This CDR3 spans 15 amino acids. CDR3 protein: CASSDGAGTYNEQFF. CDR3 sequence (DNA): TGTGCCAGCAGTGATGGAGCGGGGACCTACAATGAGCAGTTCTTC.

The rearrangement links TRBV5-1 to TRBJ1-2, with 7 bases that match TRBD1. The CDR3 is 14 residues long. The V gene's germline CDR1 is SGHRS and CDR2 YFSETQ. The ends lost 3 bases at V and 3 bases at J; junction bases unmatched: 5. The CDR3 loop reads CASSSGQAYYGYTF. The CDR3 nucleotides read TGCGCCAGCAGCTCAGGACAGGCGTACTATGGCTACACCTTC.

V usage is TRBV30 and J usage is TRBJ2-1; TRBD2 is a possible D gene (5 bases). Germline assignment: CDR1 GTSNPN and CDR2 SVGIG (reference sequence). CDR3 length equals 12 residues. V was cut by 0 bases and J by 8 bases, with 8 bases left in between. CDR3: CAWSVPADEQFF. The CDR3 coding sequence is TGTGCCTGGAGTGTACCAGCGGATGAGCAGTTCTTC.

The CDR3 DNA reads TGTGCCAGTAGTAGTGGGGGACTATCCGAGGGGACCCAGTACTTC. Protein sequence: CASSSGGLSEGTQYF. The J gene is TRBJ2-5, the V gene TRBV19, with 7 bases fitting TRBD2. The CDR3 sequence is 15 residues long. Per germline, CDR1 LNHDA and CDR2 SQIVND (reference sequence). Trimming took 4 bases from V and 7 from J; bases not matched to a gene: 12.

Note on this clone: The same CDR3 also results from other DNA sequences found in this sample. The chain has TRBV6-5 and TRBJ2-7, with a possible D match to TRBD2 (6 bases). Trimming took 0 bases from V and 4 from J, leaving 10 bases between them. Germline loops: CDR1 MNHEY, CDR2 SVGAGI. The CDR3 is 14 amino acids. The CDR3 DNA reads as TGTGCCAGCAGTTACTCGTCCGGGAGTTACGAGCAGTACTTC. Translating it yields CASSYSSGSYEQYF.

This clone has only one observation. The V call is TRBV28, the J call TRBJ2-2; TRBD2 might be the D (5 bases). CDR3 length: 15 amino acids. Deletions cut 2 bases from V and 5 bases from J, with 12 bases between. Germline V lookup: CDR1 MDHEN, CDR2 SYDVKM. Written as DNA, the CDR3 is TGTGCCAGCAGTTTACGGGGAACCCGAACCGGGGAGCTGTTTTTT. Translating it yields CASSLRGTRTGELFF.

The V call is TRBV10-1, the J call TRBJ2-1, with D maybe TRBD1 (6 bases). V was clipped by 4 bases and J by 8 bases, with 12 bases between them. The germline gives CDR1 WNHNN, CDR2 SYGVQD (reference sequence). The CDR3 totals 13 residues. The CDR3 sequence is CASSGTVFHEQFF. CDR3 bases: TGCGCCAGCAGTGGGACAGTTTTCCATGAGCAGTTCTTC.

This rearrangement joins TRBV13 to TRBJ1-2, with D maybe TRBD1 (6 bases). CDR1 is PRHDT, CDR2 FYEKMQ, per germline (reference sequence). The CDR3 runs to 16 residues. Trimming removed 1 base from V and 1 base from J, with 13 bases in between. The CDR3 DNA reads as TGTGCCAGCAGCTTAGCCGTAATACAGGGTAACTATGGCTACACCTTC. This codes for CASSLAVIQGNYGYTF.

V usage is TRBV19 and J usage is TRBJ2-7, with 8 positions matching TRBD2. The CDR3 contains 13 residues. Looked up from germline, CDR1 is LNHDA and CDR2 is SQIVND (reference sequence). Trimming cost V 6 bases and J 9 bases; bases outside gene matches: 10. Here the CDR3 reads CASRPGGSQAQYF. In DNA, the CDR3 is TGTGCCAGTAGACCGGGGGGGAGTCAGGCGCAGTACTTC.

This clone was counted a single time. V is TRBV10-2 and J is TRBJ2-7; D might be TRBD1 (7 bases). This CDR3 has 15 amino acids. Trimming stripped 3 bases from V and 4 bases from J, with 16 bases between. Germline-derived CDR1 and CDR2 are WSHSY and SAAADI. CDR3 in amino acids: CASSDGGTDPYEQYF. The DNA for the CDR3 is TGCGCCAGCAGTGATGGCGGGACAGACCCATACGAGCAGTACTTC.

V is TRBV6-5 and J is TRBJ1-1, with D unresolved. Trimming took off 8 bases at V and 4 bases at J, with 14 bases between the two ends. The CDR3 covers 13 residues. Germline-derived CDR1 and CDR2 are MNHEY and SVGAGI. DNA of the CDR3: TGTGCCAGCTCAGGATTCGTTGGCACTGAAGCTTTCTTT. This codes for CASSGFVGTEAFF.